The rows below give T cell receptor beta chains drawn from one sample of a study of breast tumors, draining lymph nodes, adjacent tissues. TCRdb redid the calling of the multiplex PCR reads with MiXCR, one entry per CDR3 protein. The top ten clones hold approximately 10% of a sample with about 35,000 distinct CDR3 sequences, 35% to 45% of them seen once. Sequencing input: breast tumor tissue. The receptors originated from a female donor with breast cancer. Some clones in this sample may be carry-over from other donors' samples. Both conserved end residues are part of each CDR3. Fields, in order: J gene, V gene, clone size, D gene, CDR3 protein, CDR3 DNA. A D gene is named only where the DNA matches it firmly. Expanded clones are given a class, and other clones once, few, many or no size at all.

TRBJ1-2,TRBV7-8,many,.,CASSLVGDGYTF,TGTGCCAGCAGCTTAGTGGGAGATGGCTACACCTTC
TRBJ1-2,TRBV25-1,many,TRBD1,CASSEGGTGLYGYTF,TGTGCCAGCAGTGAAGGGGGGACAGGACTTTATGGCTACACCTTC
TRBJ2-7,TRBV20-1,.,TRBD1,CSARVGDRVSYEQYF,TGCAGTGCTAGAGTCGGGGACAGGGTCTCCTACGAGCAGTACTTC
TRBJ2-7,TRBV19,.,.,CASSIGNSGLYEQYF,TGTGCCAGTAGTATAGGGAACAGTGGCCTCTACGAGCAGTACTTC
TRBJ1-6,TRBV5-8,.,.,CASSLEGALSPLHF,TGTGCCAGCAGCTTGGAAGGGGCACTCTCACCCCTCCACTTT
TRBJ2-1,TRBV19,many,TRBD2,CASSIGEGLAGGSYNEQFF,TGTGCCAGTAGTATAGGAGAGGGGCTAGCGGGAGGGTCCTACAATGAGCAGTTCTTC
TRBJ2-1,TRBV6-2/TRBV6-3,few,.,CASSYSQIAVSYNEQFF,TGTGCCAGCAGTTACTCCCAGATTGCCGTCTCCTACAATGAGCAGTTCTTC
TRBJ2-5,TRBV7-9,many,TRBD2,CASSLPAGGRRQETQYF,TGTGCCAGCAGCTTACCAGCGGGAGGAAGGAGGCAAGAGACCCAGTACTTC
TRBJ2-2,TRBV28,.,.,CASSFGDPAGELFF,TGTGCCAGCAGTTTTGGGGATCCAGCCGGGGAGCTGTTTTTT
TRBJ2-1,TRBV7-2,.,.,CASSLVGLLAEQFF,TGTGCCAGCAGCTTAGTGGGCCTGCTAGCCGAGCAGTTCTTC
TRBJ1-2,TRBV27,few,TRBD1,CASTLTGTGSRYGYTF,TGTGCCAGCACCCTAACCGGGACAGGGAGTCGGTATGGCTACACCTTC
TRBJ2-5,TRBV25-1,.,.,CASSPWGGGETQYF,TGTGCCAGCAGTCCCTGGGGGGGCGGGGAGACCCAGTACTTC
TRBJ1-4,TRBV7-9,many,.,CASSLYRQDEKLFF,TGTGCCAGCAGCTTATATAGGCAGGATGAAAAACTGTTTTTT
TRBJ2-7,TRBV19,many,.,CASSISQGSYEQYF,TGTGCCAGTAGTATAAGTCAGGGGTCCTACGAGCAGTACTTC
TRBJ2-7,TRBV2,.,TRBD1,CASSRDRSYEQYF,TGTGCCAGCAGTCGGGACAGGTCCTACGAGCAGTACTTC
TRBJ2-5,TRBV4-3,many,TRBD2,CASSQGARGLAGGETQYF,TGCGCCAGCAGCCAAGGCGCACGGGGACTAGCGGGAGGAGAGACCCAGTACTTC
TRBJ1-1,TRBV19,.,.,CASSHPGGNTEAFF,TGTGCCAGTAGTCACCCGGGAGGGAACACTGAAGCTTTCTTT
TRBJ2-7,TRBV6-2/TRBV6-3,many,.,CASSWARSYEQYF,TGTGCCAGCAGTTGGGCCCGCTCCTACGAGCAGTACTTC
TRBJ1-2,TRBV6-2/TRBV6-3,many,TRBD1,CASSHTGGYYGYTF,TGTGCCAGCAGCCACACAGGGGGCTACTATGGCTACACCTTC
TRBJ2-1,TRBV5-6,.,TRBD2,CASSSFTGTSGRRDEQFF,TGTGCCAGCAGCTCGTTCACCGGGACTAGCGGAAGGAGGGATGAGCAGTTCTTC
TRBJ2-3,TRBV5-1,many,.,CASSLAPGLGTDTQYF,TGCGCCAGCAGCTTGGCCCCCGGTCTCGGCACAGATACGCAGTATTTT
TRBJ2-7,TRBV11-2,.,TRBD2,CASSYGASGYYEQYF,TGTGCCAGCAGCTACGGGGCTAGCGGGTACTACGAGCAGTACTTC
TRBJ2-5,TRBV5-5,few,TRBD1,CASSSPSGQGARETQYF,TGTGCCAGCAGCTCACCCTCTGGCCAGGGGGCACGGGAGACCCAGTACTTC
TRBJ1-6,TRBV10-2,.,.,CASSERISGRSPLHF,TGCGCCAGCAGTGAACGGATCTCTGGTCGGTCACCCCTCCACTTT
TRBJ2-1,TRBV5-4,many,TRBD1,CASSSQGAAYNEQFF,TGTGCCAGCAGCTCACAGGGGGCAGCTTACAATGAGCAGTTCTTC
TRBJ2-7,TRBV29-1,.,.,CSVKEGTYEQYF,TGCAGCGTTAAGGAGGGGACCTACGAGCAGTACTTC
TRBJ2-1,TRBV7-9,many,TRBD1,CASSSTGASYNEQFF,TGTGCCAGCAGCTCGACAGGGGCCTCCTACAATGAGCAGTTCTTC
TRBJ1-6,TRBV7-6,.,TRBD1,CASSFWGTGDSPLHF,TGTGCCAGCAGCTTCTGGGGGACAGGGGATTCACCCCTTCACTTT
TRBJ2-5,TRBV28,many,.,CASSLYSRVEF,TGTGCCAGCAGTTTATACAGCCGGGTTGAGTTC
TRBJ2-1,TRBV7-8,many,TRBD2,CASTKGVAGSFPNEQFF,TGTGCCTCAACGAAAGGGGTAGCGGGAAGTTTCCCCAATGAGCAGTTCTTC
TRBJ2-1,TRBV20-1,many,.,CSAMRAPRNEQFF,TGCAGTGCTATGCGTGCCCCTCGGAATGAGCAGTTCTTC
TRBJ2-1,TRBV5-1,many,.,CASSLVEASSYNEQFF,TGCGCCAGCAGCTTGGTCGAGGCTAGCTCCTACAATGAGCAGTTCTTC
TRBJ1-4,TRBV6-1,.,.,CASSARGGSNEKLFF,TGTGCCAGCAGTGCTCGGGGAGGTTCTAATGAAAAACTGTTTTTT
TRBJ1-5,TRBV20-1,many,TRBD1,CSAAGTGGPQHF,TGCAGTGCTGCGGGGACAGGGGGGCCCCAGCATTTT
TRBJ2-4,TRBV15,many,.,CATSRDRQGSIQYF,TGTGCCACCAGCAGAGATCGGCAGGGGAGCATTCAGTACTTC
TRBJ1-6,TRBV7-2,.,.,CASSLASWGGKGTPNSPLHF,TGTGCCAGCAGCTTAGCGAGTTGGGGAGGCAAAGGCACGCCTAATTCACCCCTCCACTTT
TRBJ2-3,TRBV4-2,many,TRBD2,CASSQDWVAGGFTDTQYF,TGTGCCAGCAGCCAAGATTGGGTAGCGGGAGGATTCACAGATACGCAGTATTTT
TRBJ2-1,TRBV5-1,many,.,CASSLSTGLRSSYNEQFF,TGCGCCAGCAGCTTGAGTACGGGACTCCGGAGCTCCTACAATGAGCAGTTCTTC
TRBJ2-7,TRBV7-8,.,TRBD2,CASSWTSGRTYEQYF,TGTGCCAGCAGCTGGACTAGCGGGAGGACCTACGAGCAGTACTTC
TRBJ1-2,TRBV6-5,many,TRBD1,CASGEWGQGAYGYTF,TGTGCCAGCGGGGAATGGGGACAGGGTGCCTATGGCTACACCTTC
TRBJ2-5,TRBV3-1,many,.,CASSQTGWVAF,TGTGCCAGCAGCCAGACCGGGTGGGTGGCATTC